This TCR beta chain is drawn from a study of T cells in Graves' hyperthyroidism and ophthalmopathy (dated by TCRdb to the late 2010s). Some background on the complete study: Peripheral blood samples were taken at initial diagnosis, before any treatment was given. To identify TCR V-J signatures that set the groups apart, the researchers used a discovery cohort of 100 patients, made up of about 44 with Graves' ophthalmopathy and some 58 with stable Graves' hyperthyroidism. An independent validation cohort of around 20 hyperthyroidism patients and approximately 16 patients who later progressed to ophthalmopathy tested prospective prediction of ophthalmopathy. The approximately 100 discovery patients were divided at random into training and test sets in a 7:3 ratio. In addition, the study compared T-cell repertoires in thyroid tissue and in blood from several Graves' hyperthyroidism patients. Following sampling, methimazole starting at 30 mg daily was given to hyperthyroidism patients, and high-dose intravenous methylprednisolone was given to ophthalmopathy patients. The paper reports TCR Vbeta CDR3 sequencing of some 140 peripheral blood samples: approximately 41 ophthalmopathy, under 80 hyperthyroidism and around 17 progressor patients. What the study reported, not specific to this receptor: Most expanded thyroid clonotypes (frequency above 0.001) were also found in blood, which suggests that blood repertoires may mirror thyroid immune responses. During validation, the model predicted progression to ophthalmopathy a median of about 6.3 months ahead of onset, with more than 60% sensitivity and 72.22% specificity. Sample size was not statistically predetermined, and investigators were not blinded to group allocation. A 13 V-J signature model separated ophthalmopathy from stable hyperthyroidism, with approximately 86% sensitivity and about 81% specificity in cross-validation and 80%/75% in testing.

The TCR beta CDR3 regions were amplified from RNA transcripts. For the first round of RT-PCR on the TCR CDR3, the HTBI primer set was used together with the Qiagen OneStep RT-PCR kit. A second multiplex PCR round built the libraries, followed by size selection and purification. Sequencing of the libraries was done on an Illumina HiSeq2000 using paired-end 100 bp reads. Concerning the study's data processing: SOAPnuke was used to process the raw data, removing reads that contained adapters or uncalled bases, had a mean Phred below 15, or lacked an exact match to the constant primer or identifier. High-quality paired reads were merged with COPE v1.2.5, and unique nucleotide sequences were defined as clonotypes. Clonotypes were aligned to IMGT TRBV, TRBD and TRBJ reference segments using MiTCR v1.1. Analysis was restricted to V-J combinations with a frequency above 0.0001, which covered roughly 99% of repertoires. The TCS score was defined as the ratio of F50 (clonal expansion) to E x V (chaos), calculated using BLOSUM62-based TCRdist between CDR3 peptides within each V-J. Welch's t-statistics and random forest reduced fewer than 550 V-J features to around 14, which were used in a naive Bayes classifier (R e1071). Starting from the raw public reads, TCRdb applied fastp trimming at Q25, assembled clones with MiXCR and retained in-frame beta chains. Under each unique CDR3 protein, matching rows form one entry showing the most common genes and DNA. The V and J calls shown here were made by TCRdb, not taken from the authors' results. Recorded for this sample are fewer than 700,000 distinct CDR3 sequences; under 20% of them occurred a single time. About 16% of the sample lies in the top ten.

Spanning cysteine to phenylalanine, the CDR3 consists of 14 amino acids. Only CDR3 DNA remains: 42 bases, in frame from the first base. Relative to germline, V is 0 bases shorter and J is 3 bases shorter, with 8 bases between their ends. For CDR1 and CDR2, the germline V gene (reference sequence) lists MNHNY and SVGAGI. Moderately to severely active disease, a Clinical Activity Score of at least 3, a NOSPECS grade of at least 4, and a duration under 3 months were present in ophthalmopathy patients. Exclusion was applied to patients with uncontrolled infections, other autoimmune diseases, pregnancy or lactation. Diagnoses relied on clinical symptoms, serum thyroxine and TRAb, thyroid ultrasound and orbital computed tomography. PBMCs were isolated from 10 ml of fresh peripheral blood by Ficoll-Paque density gradient centrifugation. Total RNA was extracted using Trizol reagent, and RNA quality was assessed on an Agilent 2100 Bioanalyzer.

This clonotype was counted many times. Its binding antigen is unknown. Qualities for individual bases were not recorded, and no much larger clone is one base off. This clonotype was obtained from a woman under 30 with Graves' ophthalmopathy. The specimen sequenced was blood. The rearranged chain carries TRBV6-6 and TRBJ1-1; the D gene lacks a confident call. The DNA sequence is given as TGTGCCAGCAGTTACTCGAAAGTCTACACTGAAGCTTTCTTT. Its protein is CASSYSKVYTEAFF.